The 14 T cell receptor beta chains reported below all come from one sample, sequenced in a study of T-cell reconstitution after alpha-beta-depleted transplantation in children. Preparing the TCRbeta library involved the use of unique molecular identifiers. TCRdb reprocessed the PCR reads with MiXCR, giving one entry per CDR3 protein. The table includes approximately 390,000 distinct CDR3 sequences, approximately 11% detected once. The specimen comprised PBMCs from the stem cell graft donor, sampled from the stem cell graft. Receptors originate from a human donor who donated a stem cell graft to a child with acute myeloid leukemia.

This clonotype was seen ten or more times. The rearrangement uses TRBV7-2 and TRBJ2-3, with TRBD1 identical over 9 bases. Germline lookup yields CDR1 SGHTA and CDR2 FQGNSA. CDR3 size: 16 residues. J lost 6 bases, V lost 0 bases, and 7 bases had no gene match. The chain's CDR3 is CASSLASGTGKDTQYF. CDR3 DNA: TGTGCCAGCAGCTTAGCCTCCGGGACAGGGAAGGATACGCAGTATTTT.

This clonotype was detected a few times. CDR3 nucleotide sequence: TGCGCCAGCAGCCGTCTGGACCGTGGATGGTCAGATACGCAGTATTTT. Protein: CASSRLDRGWSDTQYF. The chain has TRBV5-1 and TRBJ2-3; the D is unclear. Trimming took 4 bases from V and 4 from J, leaving 19 bases between them. CDR3 length: 16 amino acids. CDR1 is SGHRS and CDR2 is YFSETQ in the germline V gene.

The chain joins TRBV7-9 to TRBJ1-4; TRBD1 matches at 7 bases. The CDR3 contains 16 residues. The ends lost 1 base at V and 1 base at J; junction bases unmatched: 3. Looked up from germline, CDR1 is SEHNR and CDR2 is FQNEAQ (reference sequence). CDR3 sequence: CASSLGTGETNEKLFF. The CDR3 DNA sequence: TGTGCCAGCAGCTTAGGGACAGGAGAAACTAATGAAAAACTGTTTTTT. The full variable domain, with the rest looked up from reference TRBV7-9 and TRBJ1-4, is DTGVSQNPRHKITKRGQNVTFRCDPISEHNRLYWYRQTLGQGPEFLTYFQNEAQLEKSRLLSDRFSAERPKGSFSTLEIQRTEQGDSAMYLCASSLGTGETNEKLFFGSGTQLSVL.

This clonotype was seen a handful of times. The chain joins TRBV5-1 to TRBJ2-5; 7 nucleotides match TRBD2. CDR1 is SGHRS, CDR2 YFSETQ, per germline. With 0 bases clipped from V and 4 bases from J, the junction kept 3 bases outside the gene matches. CDR3 length: 14 amino acids. The CDR3 nucleotides read TGCGCCAGCAGCTTGGCACTAGCGTTAGAGACCCAGTACTTC. Residues: CASSLALALETQYF.

The table lists this clonotype with a few counts. The rearrangement joins TRBV29-1 to TRBJ2-5; perhaps TRBD1 as D (7 bases). V was shortened by 7 bases and J by 1 base, with 16 bases between the two germline ends. CDR1 is SQVTM and CDR2 is ANQGSEA in the germline V gene. There are 14 residues in the CDR3. CDR3 amino acids: CSASGGTVQETQYF. As DNA, the CDR3 is TGCAGCGCCTCCGGCGGGACAGTCCAAGAGACCCAGTACTTC.

This rearrangement joins TRBV4-2 to TRBJ2-7; D possibly corresponds to TRBD2 (6 bases). The ends were cut back, 4 bases at V and 1 base at J, with 11 bases in the middle. Germline V CDR1 and CDR2: LGHNA, YNFKEQ. This CDR3 contains 14 residues. The CDR3 coding sequence is TGTGCCAGCAGCCTCGGGAGCCGTTCCTACGAGCAGTACTTC. Translating gives CASSLGSRSYEQYF.

This clonotype turned up a few times. The chain uses TRBV7-2 and TRBJ2-1, with D unclear. The V gene lost 6 bases and the J gene lost 5 bases, with 14 bases spanning the gap. This CDR3 spans 14 amino acids. In germline, CDR1 is SGHTA, CDR2 FQGNSA. This chain's CDR3 is CASSRPPPHNEQFF. The CDR3 bases are TGTGCCAGCAGTCGCCCCCCGCCCCACAATGAGCAGTTCTTC.

This chain joins TRBV7-2 and TRBJ2-2, with D perhaps TRBD1 or TRBD2 (5 bases each). Trimming left V 0 bases short and J 4 bases short, with 18 bases between. The V gene's germline CDR1 is SGHTA and CDR2 FQGNSA. The CDR3 runs to 18 residues. The chain's CDR3 is CASSLAVPGPTFTGELFF. The CDR3 nucleotides read TGTGCCAGCAGCTTAGCCGTACCGGGACCGACTTTCACCGGGGAGCTGTTTTTT.

The V gene is TRBV6-1, the J gene TRBJ2-7; a possible D gene is TRBD2 (6 bases). Trimming pared 6 bases from V and 3 bases from J, leaving 27 bases between. The V gene's germline CDR1 is MNHNS and CDR2 SASEGT. The length of the CDR3 is 18 residues. CDR3 nucleotides: TGTGCCAGCAGCTTTACCCCGATCACGAGACTAGTGATCTACGAGCAGTACGTC. It codes for CASSFTPITRLVIYEQYV.

This clonotype was picked up a small number of times. The chain uses TRBV10-3 and TRBJ2-1, with 8 nucleotides matching TRBD2. There are 14 residues in the CDR3. The V gene's germline CDR1 is ENHRY and CDR2 SYGVKD. The junction had 9 bases not matched to a gene; V was cut back by 2 bases and J by 12 bases. CDR3 sequence reads: CAISEKGLAYVQFF. The CDR3 nucleotides are TGTGCCATCAGTGAGAAAGGACTAGCCTATGTGCAGTTCTTC.

This clonotype occurred a few times. The rearrangement joins TRBV9 to TRBJ2-1; D perhaps matches TRBD2 (6 bases). Germline V lookup: CDR1 SGDLS, CDR2 YYNGEE. Trimming removed 3 bases at V and 2 bases at J, with 15 bases between. This CDR3 contains 16 residues. The CDR3 DNA sequence: TGTGCCAGCAGCGGCAATAGCGGAGGGGCCTACAATGAGCAGTTCTTC. This gives the protein CASSGNSGGAYNEQFF.

The V call is TRBV7-8, the J call TRBJ2-2; 8 bases align to TRBD1. Germline CDR1 reads SGHVS; CDR2 reads FQNEAQ. The J segment lost 1 base and the V segment lost 7 bases, leaving 14 bases of the junction unmatched. CDR3 length equals 18 residues. The CDR3 DNA reads as TGTGCCAGCAACTTCGGACAGGGAAGAGAGGTGAACACCGGGGAGCTGTTTTTT. Translation gives CASNFGQGREVNTGELFF. The variable domain in full, with the rest retrieved from reference TRBV7-8 and TRBJ2-2, is GAGVSQSPRYKVAKRGQDVALRCDPISGHVSLFWYQQALGQGPEFLTYFQNEAQLDKSGLPSDRFFAERPEGSVSTLKIQRTQQEDSAVYLCASNFGQGREVNTGELFFGEGSRLTVL.

This chain's CDR3 is CSARSFSGQTNEKLFF. As DNA, the CDR3 is TGCAGTGCTAGATCTTTTTCGGGACAGACTAATGAAAAACTGTTTTTT. V usage is TRBV20-1 and J usage is TRBJ1-4, with 7 bases matching TRBD1. V trimming: 2 bases; J trimming: 2 bases; junction bases outside the gene matches: 8. The CDR3 is 16 amino acids. In germline, CDR1 is DFQATT, CDR2 SNEGSKA (reference sequence).

This clonotype was seen many times. The chain has TRBV5-6 and TRBJ1-5; 7 bases match TRBD1. The germline V gene encodes CDR1 SGHDT and CDR2 YYEEEE. The CDR3 length is 15 residues. V lost 3 bases and J lost 5; bases outside the gene matches: 8. CDR3 in amino acids: CASSSSGQIYQPQHF. In DNA, the CDR3 is TGTGCCAGCAGCTCTTCGGGACAGATTTATCAGCCCCAGCATTTT.